The 31 T cell receptor beta chains given below trace back to one sample, sequenced in a study of response to subunit inactivated influenza vaccine. TCRdb called the RT-PCR reads again in MiXCR, with one record for every CDR3 protein. The table lists 600,000 to 850,000 distinct CDR3 sequences, 13% to 15% of them singletons. The specimen was PBMCs from blood, collected less than 15 days before vaccination. The source of these receptors is a man aged 50 or older who received an inactivated influenza vaccine.

This clonotype was seen many times. One end of the junction is discordant with germline, which a read error may explain. This chain uses TRBV5-1 with TRBJ1-1; TRBD1 matches 7 bases. CDR1 and CDR2 (germline): SGHRS, YFSETQ. The CDR3 totals 10 residues. The CDR3 DNA follows: TGCGCCAGCAGCCGGGACAGTTTCCCCTTT. Amino acid sequence: CASSRDSFPF. Based on the CDR3 plus reference TRBV5-1 and TRBJ1-1, the full variable domain is KAGVTQTPRYLIKTRGQQVTLSCSPISGHRSVSWYQQTPGQGLQFLFEYFSETQRNKGNFPGRFSGRQFSNSRSEMNVSTLELGDSALYLCASSRDSFPFGQGTRLTVV.

This clonotype was seen ten or more times. This chain uses TRBV7-8 with TRBJ2-3; possibly TRBD2 for D (7 bases). CDR1 is SGHVS, CDR2 FQNEAQ, per germline. This CDR3 is 14 amino acids long. The ends were cut back, 5 bases at V and 3 bases at J, with 12 bases in the middle. The CDR3 nucleotides are TGTGCCAGCAGCCTGCGGGGGCTTACAGATACGCAGTATTTT. Protein: CASSLRGLTDTQYF.

This clonotype appeared a few times. The chain is built from TRBV7-9 and TRBJ2-1; 9 nucleotides line up with TRBD1. CDR1 and CDR2 (germline): SEHNR, FQNEAQ (reference sequence). The ends lost 5 bases at V and 9 bases at J; junction bases unmatched: 8. This CDR3 comprises 14 residues. The CDR3 DNA sequence: TGTGCCAGCAGCCCCCGGGACAGGGTCGGTGAGCAGTTCTTC. Translation: CASSPRDRVGEQFF. The variable domain in full, with the rest retrieved from reference TRBV7-9 and TRBJ2-1, is DTGVSQNPRHKITKRGQNVTFRCDPISEHNRLYWYRQTLGQGPEFLTYFQNEAQLEKSRLLSDRFSAERPKGSFSTLEIQRTEQGDSAMYLCASSPRDRVGEQFFGPGTRLTVL.

This chain connects TRBV18 to TRBJ2-1, with TRBD1 as a possible D gene (5 bases). CDR3 length: 16 residues. The ends were cut back, 3 bases at V and 0 bases at J, with 12 bases in the middle. Germline V gene lookup returns CDR1 KGHSH and CDR2 LQKENI. CDR3 amino acids: CASSPGRASSYNEQFF. CDR3 bases: TGTGCCAGCTCACCGGGGCGCGCGAGCTCCTACAATGAGCAGTTCTTC. The full variable domain, rest sourced from reference TRBV18 and TRBJ2-1, is NAGVMQNPRHLVRRRGQEARLRCSPMKGHSHVYWYRQLPEEGLKFMVYLQKENIIDESGMPKERFSAEFPKEGPSILRIQQVVRGDSAAYFCASSPGRASSYNEQFFGPGTRLTVL.

This clonotype was picked up many times. This chain links TRBV5-1 with TRBJ2-1; TRBD2 matches at 10 bases. The CDR3 consists of 16 residues. The germline V gene has CDR1 SGHRS and CDR2 YFSETQ. J gave up 5 bases and V 0 bases, and 5 bases lay outside the gene matches. CDR3 sequence (DNA): TGCGCCAGCAGCTTGGTACTAGCGGGATCCAACAATGAGCAGTTCTTC. Translated, it gives CASSLVLAGSNNEQFF.

In this sample, this clonotype turned up many times. The chain combines TRBV2 with TRBJ2-1; 13 nucleotides align to TRBD2. The CDR3 has 16 amino acids. Germline trimming cut 3 bases from V and 5 bases from J; bases unmatched to any gene: 4. CDR1 and CDR2 from the germline V gene are SNHLY and FYNNEI. The CDR3 DNA is TGTGCCAGCAGTGAGCCGACTAGCGGGGGGCACAATGAGCAGTTCTTC. Protein: CASSEPTSGGHNEQFF.

This chain joins TRBV20-1 and TRBJ2-2; D is unclear. V gave up 1 base and J gave up 7 bases, with 4 bases separating them. The CDR3 totals 11 residues. Germline CDR1 and CDR2: DFQATT and SNEGSKA (reference sequence). CDR3 coding DNA: TGCAGTGCTAGAGTCAACGGGGAGCTGTTTTTT. This encodes CSARVNGELFF.

Ten or more counts support this clonotype. This chain joins TRBV7-2 and TRBJ2-7; D gene ambiguous. This CDR3 is built from 14 residues. V was clipped by 3 bases and J by 0 bases, with 9 bases between them. Germline V CDR1 and CDR2: SGHTA, FQGNSA. CDR3 sequence reads: CASSFDSSSYEQYF. DNA of the CDR3: TGTGCCAGCAGCTTTGACTCTAGCTCCTACGAGCAGTACTTC.

The rearrangement links TRBV7-2 to TRBJ2-5; D is possibly TRBD2 (5 bases). The ends were cut back, 5 bases at V and 9 bases at J, with 10 bases in the middle. CDR3 size: 11 residues. Germline V gives CDR1 SGHTA, CDR2 FQGNSA. The CDR3 reads CASSLGRPQYF. CDR3 DNA: TGTGCCAGCAGCCTGGGGAGACCCCAGTACTTC.

V is TRBV6-2 or TRBV6-3 and J is TRBJ2-7; 11 nucleotides match TRBD2. V lost 2 bases, J lost 4 bases, and 10 bases stayed unmatched. This CDR3 region has 17 residues. Germline V gene sequence: CDR1 MNHEY, CDR2 SVGEGT. The DNA of the CDR3 is TGTGCCAGCAGTTACCGTACGGGACTAGCGGTGGAGTACGAGCAGTACTTC. It is translated as CASSYRTGLAVEYEQYF.

V is TRBV29-1 and J is TRBJ2-7; a weak D match, TRBD1 (5 bases). The CDR3 is made up of 13 amino acids. CDR1 is SQVTM and CDR2 is ANQGSEA in the germline V gene. V was trimmed by 4 bases and J by 6 bases, leaving 16 bases between them. The CDR3 bases are TGCAGCGTTGGAGGCAGGGCGTCGGTCGAGCAGTACTTC. Its translation is CSVGGRASVEQYF.

CDR3 region: CASSPRTGLDTQYF. The CDR3 coding sequence is TGTGCCAGCAGTCCCCGGACAGGGCTAGATACGCAGTATTTT. V and J are TRBV27 and TRBJ2-3, with 8 nucleotides matching TRBD1. Germline V gene lookup returns CDR1 MNHEY and CDR2 SMNVEV (reference sequence). This CDR3 region has 14 residues. V shed 5 bases and J 5 bases; nucleotides not matched to a gene: 6.

This clonotype was observed a few times. At one boundary the junction diverges from the germline segment, which might be a read error. The chain carries TRBV5-1 and TRBJ2-7; 7 bases fit TRBD2. The CDR3 runs to 15 residues. Germline CDR1 reads SGHRS; CDR2 reads YFSETQ. The CDR3 sequence is CASSLDFLAEYEQYF. Written as DNA, the CDR3 is TGCGCCAGCAGTTTGGATTTTCTAGCGGAATACGAGCAGTACTTC.

In its sample, this clonotype was seen many times. The CDR3 is CASKTSAQDTQYF. The DNA of the CDR3 is TGTGCCAGCAAAACTAGCGCGCAAGATACGCAGTATTTT. The chain has TRBV12-3 or TRBV12-4 and TRBJ2-3; 7 bases match TRBD2. There are 13 residues in the CDR3. The V gene end was trimmed by 7 bases and the J gene end by 5 bases; junction bases not matched to a gene: 6.

This clonotype was counted only a few times. The chain uses TRBV12-5 and TRBJ2-1; 7 nucleotides align to TRBD2. With V trimmed by 1 base and J by 12 bases, 9 bases remained unmatched. This CDR3 has 14 residues. Germline V lookup: CDR1 LGHNT, CDR2 FRNRAP. The CDR3, as DNA: TGTGCTAGTGGTTTGGAACCCGGGGACTATGGGCAGTTCTTC. Translating gives CASGLEPGDYGQFF.

This clonotype was found many times. This chain connects TRBV5-1 to TRBJ1-1, with D unresolved. The length of the CDR3 is 14 residues. The V gene's germline CDR1 is SGHRS and CDR2 YFSETQ. V shed 4 bases and J shed 1 base, with 11 bases lying between them. This CDR3 is CASSPSGRNTEAFF. CDR3 nucleotides: TGCGCCAGCAGCCCCTCCGGCAGGAACACTGAAGCTTTCTTT.

This clonotype was picked up a small number of times. This chain connects TRBV29-1 to TRBJ2-6; D is perhaps TRBD1 (5 bases). CDR3 length equals 17 residues. From germline, CDR1 is SQVTM and CDR2 ANQGSEA. V was shortened by 7 bases and J by 0 bases, with 19 bases between the two germline ends. The CDR3 protein is CSALTRVARSGANVLTF. DNA for the CDR3: TGCAGCGCGCTCACCAGGGTGGCCCGCTCTGGGGCCAACGTCCTGACTTTC.

This clonotype has ten or more counts. The genes are TRBV20-1 and TRBJ1-2; D unclear. V lost 0 bases and J 2 bases, leaving 7 bases between the germline ends. The germline V gene has CDR1 DFQATT and CDR2 SNEGSKA (reference sequence). The CDR3 spans 13 residues. Here the CDR3 DNA reads TGCAGTGCTAGAGAAAGCCAGAACTATGGCTACACCTTC. It encodes CSARESQNYGYTF.

In its sample, this clonotype was seen a few times. V usage is TRBV5-1 and J usage is TRBJ2-7, with 11 bases fitting TRBD2. CDR3 length equals 15 residues. Germline V gene lookup returns CDR1 SGHRS and CDR2 YFSETQ. The ends lost 4 bases at V and 2 bases at J; junction bases unmatched: 5. CDR3 loop: CASSRGTSGTYEQYF. CDR3 coding DNA: TGCGCCAGCAGCCGGGGGACTAGCGGCACCTACGAGCAGTACTTC.

This clonotype was picked up a small number of times. The J gene is TRBJ2-7, the V gene TRBV27, with a tentative D call TRBD2 (6 bases). This CDR3 contains 13 residues. V was shortened by 8 bases and J by 1 base, with 12 bases between the two germline ends. Germline CDR1 MNHEY, CDR2 SMNVEV (reference sequence). The CDR3 is CASGDFNSYEQYF. CDR3 DNA sequence: TGTGCCAGCGGGGACTTTAATTCCTACGAGCAGTACTTC.

This rearrangement joins TRBV3-1 to TRBJ2-7; 7 bases align to TRBD2. The trim removed 1 base at V and 0 bases at J, leaving 6 bases unmatched. The germline V gene encodes CDR1 LGHDT and CDR2 YNNKEL (reference sequence). The CDR3 has 16 residues. As DNA, the CDR3 is TGTGCCAGCAGCCAAGTCGCGGGAGTTCTCTCCTACGAGCAGTACTTC. Amino acids: CASSQVAGVLSYEQYF.

This chain connects TRBV15 to TRBJ2-1; TRBD1 matches at 11 bases. This CDR3 is 16 amino acids long. Germline CDR1 reads LNHNV; CDR2 reads YYDKDF (reference sequence). Trimming removed 1 base from V and 6 bases from J; junction bases left unmatched: 5. CDR3 sequence reads: CATSRVLGQGGNEQFF. DNA of the CDR3: TGTGCCACCAGCAGAGTACTGGGACAGGGGGGCAATGAGCAGTTCTTC.

The rearrangement joins TRBV12-3 or TRBV12-4 to TRBJ2-7; D uncertain. V lost 2 bases, J lost 3 bases, and 11 bases lay in between. CDR3 length equals 14 residues. The CDR3: CASSLRQSGYEQYF. The CDR3 nucleotides are TGTGCCAGCAGTTTACGGCAGAGTGGCTACGAGCAGTACTTC.

The V and J genes are TRBV2 and TRBJ2-1, with 9 positions matching TRBD2. This CDR3 region has 16 residues. The V gene's germline CDR1 is SNHLY and CDR2 FYNNEI. Trimming took 4 bases from V and 0 from J; bases not matched to a gene: 4. This CDR3 is CASSVPSGVSYNEQFF. The CDR3 DNA is TGTGCCAGCAGTGTCCCTAGCGGGGTCTCCTACAATGAGCAGTTCTTC.

The sample holds a few counts of this clonotype. The chain joins TRBV7-2 to TRBJ1-2; TRBD1 matches 9 bases. The CDR3 loop spans 12 amino acids. J was trimmed by 7 bases and V by 5 bases; bases with no gene match: 2. CDR1 SGHTA and CDR2 FQGNSA come from the germline V gene. The CDR3 spells CASSEDRGGYTF. DNA for the CDR3: TGTGCCAGCAGCGAGGACAGGGGTGGCTACACCTTC.

The J gene is TRBJ1-4, the V gene TRBV27; 9 nucleotides align to TRBD1. The CDR3 loop spans 20 amino acids. Trimming removed 3 bases from V and 3 bases from J; junction bases left unmatched: 17. Germline loops: CDR1 MNHEY, CDR2 SMNVEV (reference sequence). The CDR3 loop reads CASSLEPGQGGAQANEKLFF. In nucleotides, the CDR3 is TGTGCCAGCAGTTTGGAACCGGGACAGGGAGGGGCTCAGGCTAATGAAAAACTGTTTTTT.

In its sample, this clonotype was seen a few times. This chain joins TRBV20-1 and TRBJ2-1, with 8 bases lining up with TRBD2. The CDR3 length is 17 residues. After removal of 0 bases from V and 0 bases from J, the junction contained 7 bases not matched to a gene. The germline V gene has CDR1 DFQATT and CDR2 SNEGSKA (reference sequence). CDR3 protein: CSARDPPGGNSYNEQFF. CDR3 DNA: TGCAGTGCTAGAGACCCCCCGGGGGGGAACTCCTACAATGAGCAGTTCTTC.

J is TRBJ2-3 and V is TRBV18; no clear D gene. CDR1 and CDR2 from the germline V gene are KGHSH and LQKENI. The CDR3 spans 13 residues. Trimming removed 2 bases from V and 7 bases from J, with 10 bases in between. The CDR3: CASSPGSSYTQYF. CDR3 coding DNA: TGTGCCAGCTCACCAGGGTCATCTTATACGCAGTATTTT.

This clonotype has more than one count but fewer than ten. The chain uses TRBV12-3 or TRBV12-4 and TRBJ2-1; TRBD2 matches 9 bases. The CDR3 is 14 amino acids. Germline trimming cut 8 bases from V and 5 bases from J; bases unmatched to any gene: 7. DNA for the CDR3: TGTGCCAGCGGGTTGAGCGGGGGGAACAATGAGCAGTTCTTC. It specifies CASGLSGGNNEQFF.

The chain employs TRBV4-2 and TRBJ2-1, with TRBD2 matching over 8 bases. After removal of 3 bases from V and 14 bases from J, the junction contained 12 bases not matched to a gene. Germline loops: CDR1 LGHNA, CDR2 YNFKEQ. This CDR3 has 14 residues. CDR3 bases: TGTGCCAGCAGCCAGGGAGGTTGTTTCGGGAGGGAGTTCTTC. Translation gives CASSQGGCFGREFF.

In its sample, this clonotype was seen a few times. The chain carries TRBV21-1 and TRBJ2-7; the D call of TRBD1 is as the table states it, not checked on the DNA. TRBV21-1 is a known pseudogene. The CDR3 contains 15 residues. The CDR3 DNA reads as TGTGCCAGCAAAGAGGGAAGCGACAGTTACTACGAGCAGTACTTC. Protein product: CASKEGSDSYYEQYF.